This T cell receptor beta chain is from a study of technical replicates of blood from a few donors. Germline values: CDR1 SGHTA, CDR2 FQGNSA. The V gene end was trimmed by 2 bases and the J gene end by 4 bases; junction bases not matched to a gene: 8. The CDR3 extends over 15 amino acids. Sequenced by immunoSEQ multiplex PCR; TCRdb stores in-frame clones only, minus some. The sample holds around 76,000 clones, around 97% seen once. V gene TRBV7-2 combines with J gene TRBJ2-7; 7 bases agree with TRBD2. Sequencing was done on a sample of T cells isolated from PBMCs. The receptor's source is a human donor in good health. The CDR3 DNA reads TGTGCCAGCAGCTTATCGGGAGGAGCGTATTACGAGCAGTACTTC. This gives the protein CASSLSGGAYYEQYF.